This TCR beta chain was observed in a study of blood T cell repertoires in COVID-19. The protocol was immunoSEQ multiplex PCR, while the TCRdb copy is restricted to in-frame clones and leaves out a portion. The data show around 32,000 clones, approximately 95% seen once. Germline assignment: CDR1 LNHDA and CDR2 SQIVND (reference sequence). The CDR3 consists of 15 residues. V lost 1 base and J lost 0, with 9 bases in between. The chain employs TRBV19 and TRBJ1-1, with a tentative D call TRBD1 (5 bases). Input material: peripheral blood. The source of this sequence is a male donor with active COVID-19. The chain's CDR3 is CASSIGNRMNTEAFF. The DNA of the CDR3 is TGTGCCAGTAGTATAGGAAACAGGATGAACACTGAAGCTTTCTTT.